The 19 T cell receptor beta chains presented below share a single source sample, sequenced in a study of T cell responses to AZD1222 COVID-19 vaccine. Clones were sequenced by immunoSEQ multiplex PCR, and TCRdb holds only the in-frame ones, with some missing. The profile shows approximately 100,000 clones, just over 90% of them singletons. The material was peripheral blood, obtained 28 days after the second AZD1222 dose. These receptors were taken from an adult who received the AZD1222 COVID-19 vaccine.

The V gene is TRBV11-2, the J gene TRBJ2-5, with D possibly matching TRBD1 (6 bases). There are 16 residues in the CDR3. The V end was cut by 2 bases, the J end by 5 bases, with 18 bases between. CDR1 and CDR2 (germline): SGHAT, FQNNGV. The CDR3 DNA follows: TGTGCCAGCAGCTTAATTGGGAGCCAGGGGCGGGAGACCCAGTACTTC. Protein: CASSLIGSQGRETQYF.

The CDR3 loop reads CASSPLAGGQEEQFF. Here the CDR3 DNA reads TGTGCCAGCAGCCCCCTAGCGGGGGGCCAAGAAGAGCAGTTCTTC. The chain has TRBV2 and TRBJ2-1; TRBD2 aligns across 11 bases. This CDR3 has 15 amino acids. The V and J ends lost 6 bases and 10 bases, in that order; junction bases with no gene match: 11. Germline CDR1 SNHLY, CDR2 FYNNEI.

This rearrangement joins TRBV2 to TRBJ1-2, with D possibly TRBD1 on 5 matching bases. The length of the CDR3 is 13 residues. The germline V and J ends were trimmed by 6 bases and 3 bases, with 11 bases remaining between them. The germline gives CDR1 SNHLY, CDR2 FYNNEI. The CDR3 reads CASRADSYYGYTF. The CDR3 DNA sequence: TGTGCCAGCAGGGCAGACAGTTACTATGGCTACACCTTC.

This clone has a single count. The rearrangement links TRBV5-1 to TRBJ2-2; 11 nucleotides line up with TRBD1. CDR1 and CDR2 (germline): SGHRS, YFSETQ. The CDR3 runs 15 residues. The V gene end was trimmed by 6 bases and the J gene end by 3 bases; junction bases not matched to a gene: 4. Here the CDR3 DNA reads TGCGCCAGCACGGGGACAGGGGGTGACACCGGGGAGCTGTTTTTT. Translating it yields CASTGTGGDTGELFF.

The CDR3 coding sequence is TGTGCCAGCAGTTACTCGAGGGGGGCCTATGGCTACACCTTC. It specifies CASSYSRGAYGYTF. The gene calls are TRBV6-5 and TRBJ1-2; D perhaps matches TRBD1 (6 bases). The CDR3 consists of 14 residues. Germline V gene data show CDR1 as MNHEY and CDR2 as SVGAGI. V lost 0 bases and J lost 4, with 9 bases in between.

The CDR3 protein is CASTRSARDYGYTF. CDR3 DNA: TGTGCCAGCACCCGTAGCGCCAGGGACTATGGCTACACCTTC. This sequence joins TRBV6-5 and TRBJ1-2; maybe TRBD1 (5 bases). The CDR3 has 14 residues. The germline gives CDR1 MNHEY, CDR2 SVGAGI. The V end was cut by 7 bases, the J end by 3 bases, with 15 bases between.

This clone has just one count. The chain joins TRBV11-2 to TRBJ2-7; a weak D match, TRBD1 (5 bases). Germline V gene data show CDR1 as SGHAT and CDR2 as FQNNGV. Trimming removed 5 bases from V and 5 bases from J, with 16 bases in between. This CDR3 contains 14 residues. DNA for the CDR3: TGTGCCAGCAGCGTTGACAGAGTTTCTCACGAGCAGTACTTC. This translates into CASSVDRVSHEQYF.

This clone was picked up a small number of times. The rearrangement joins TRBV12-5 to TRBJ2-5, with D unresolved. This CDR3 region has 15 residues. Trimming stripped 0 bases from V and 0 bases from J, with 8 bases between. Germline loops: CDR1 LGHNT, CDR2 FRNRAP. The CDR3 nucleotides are TGTGCTAGTGGTTTGGTACGCCGCAACCAAGAGACCCAGTACTTC. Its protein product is CASGLVRRNQETQYF.

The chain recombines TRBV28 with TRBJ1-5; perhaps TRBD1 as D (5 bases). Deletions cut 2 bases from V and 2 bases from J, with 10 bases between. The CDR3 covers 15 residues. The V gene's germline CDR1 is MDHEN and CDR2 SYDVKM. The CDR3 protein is CASSLIRGGNQPQHF. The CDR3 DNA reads TGTGCCAGCAGTTTAATCAGAGGGGGCAATCAGCCCCAGCATTTT.

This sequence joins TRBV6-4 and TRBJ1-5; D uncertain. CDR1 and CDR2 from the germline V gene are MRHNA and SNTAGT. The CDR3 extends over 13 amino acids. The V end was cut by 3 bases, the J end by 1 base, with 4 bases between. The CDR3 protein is CASSEYSNQPQHF. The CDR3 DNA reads TGTGCCAGCAGTGAATACAGCAATCAGCCCCAGCATTTT.

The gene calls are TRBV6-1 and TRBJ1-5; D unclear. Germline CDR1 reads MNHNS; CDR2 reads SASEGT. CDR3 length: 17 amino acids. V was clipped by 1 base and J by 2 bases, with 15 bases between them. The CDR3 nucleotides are TGTGCCAGCAGTGAAGGACGGTATGTTCGAGGCAATCAGCCCCAGCATTTT. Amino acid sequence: CASSEGRYVRGNQPQHF.

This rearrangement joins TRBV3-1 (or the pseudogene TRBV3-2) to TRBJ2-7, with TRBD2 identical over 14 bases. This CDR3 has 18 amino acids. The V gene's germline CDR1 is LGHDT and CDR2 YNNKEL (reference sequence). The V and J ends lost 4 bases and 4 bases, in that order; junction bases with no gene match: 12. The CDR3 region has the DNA TGTGCCAGCAGCCCATGGACTAGCGGGGGGCATGGTTCGTACGAGCAGTACTTC. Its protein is CASSPWTSGGHGSYEQYF.

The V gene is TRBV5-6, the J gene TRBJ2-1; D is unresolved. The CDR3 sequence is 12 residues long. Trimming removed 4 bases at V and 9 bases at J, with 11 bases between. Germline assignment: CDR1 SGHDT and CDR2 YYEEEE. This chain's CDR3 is CASSARPAEQFF. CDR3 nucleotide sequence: TGTGCCAGCAGCGCCCGCCCGGCTGAGCAGTTCTTC.

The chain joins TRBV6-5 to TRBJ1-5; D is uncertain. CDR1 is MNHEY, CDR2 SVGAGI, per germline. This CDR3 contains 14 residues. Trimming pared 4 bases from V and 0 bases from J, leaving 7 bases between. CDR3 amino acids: CASSLDGSNQPQHF. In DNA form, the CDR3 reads TGTGCCAGCAGTTTAGACGGTAGCAATCAGCCCCAGCATTTT.

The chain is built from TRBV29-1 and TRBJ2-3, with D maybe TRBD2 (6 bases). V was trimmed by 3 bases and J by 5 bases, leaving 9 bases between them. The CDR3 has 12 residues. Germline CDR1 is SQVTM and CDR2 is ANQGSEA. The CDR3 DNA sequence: TGCAGCGTTGAGCGGGATGGAGATACGCAGTATTTT. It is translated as CSVERDGDTQYF.

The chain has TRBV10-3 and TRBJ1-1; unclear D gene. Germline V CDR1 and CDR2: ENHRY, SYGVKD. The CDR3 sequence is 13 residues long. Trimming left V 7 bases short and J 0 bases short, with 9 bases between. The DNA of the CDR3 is TGTGCCATCACCGGCGCCTTGAACACTGAAGCTTTCTTT. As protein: CAITGALNTEAFF.

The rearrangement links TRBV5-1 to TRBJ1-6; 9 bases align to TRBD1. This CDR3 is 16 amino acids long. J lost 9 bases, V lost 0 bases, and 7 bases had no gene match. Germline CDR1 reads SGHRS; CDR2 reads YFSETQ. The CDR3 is CASSLAEGQGGSPLHF. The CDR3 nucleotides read TGCGCCAGCAGCTTGGCGGAGGGACAGGGAGGTTCACCCCTCCACTTT. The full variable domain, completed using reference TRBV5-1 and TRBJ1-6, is KAGVTQTPRYLIKTRGQQVTLSCSPISGHRSVSWYQQTPGQGLQFLFEYFSETQRNKGNFPGRFSGRQFSNSRSEMNVSTLELGDSALYLCASSLAEGQGGSPLHFGNGTRLTVT.

Here the CDR3 DNA reads TGTGCCAGCAGCATCCGGACAGGGCCTTCACCCCTCCACTTT. Translation gives CASSIRTGPSPLHF. V gene TRBV5-4 combines with J gene TRBJ1-6; 8 bases map to TRBD1. V was clipped by 4 bases and J by 9 bases; unmatched bases: 6. Germline V gene data show CDR1 as SGHNT and CDR2 as YYREEE (reference sequence). The CDR3 has 14 residues.

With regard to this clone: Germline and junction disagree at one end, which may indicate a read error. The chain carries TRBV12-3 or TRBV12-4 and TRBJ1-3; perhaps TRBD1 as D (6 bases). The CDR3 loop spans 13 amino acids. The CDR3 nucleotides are TGCGGGGGCAGGACGGCCTCTGGAAACACCATATATTTT. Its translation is CGGRTASGNTIYF.